These 14 T cell receptor beta chains originate from one sample sequenced in a study of Graves' ophthalmopathy and Graves' hyperthyroidism. Scientists amplified the TCR beta CDR3 regions from RNA transcripts. Second-round multiplex PCR followed a first-round RT-PCR using HTBI primers. From the multiplex PCR reads, TCRdb called clonotypes with MiXCR, one entry per CDR3 protein. Of around 1,200,000 distinct CDR3 sequences in the sample, 35% to 45% are singletons; the top ten hold around 10%. Sequenced: peripheral blood or thyroid tissue (not recorded which). The receptors shown here come from an adult man with Graves' hyperthyroidism.

This clonotype was recorded at least ten times. The rearrangement links TRBV5-5 to TRBJ1-2, with TRBD1 matching over 7 bases. The germline gives CDR1 SGHKS, CDR2 YYEKEE (reference sequence). The CDR3 has 14 amino acids. With 5 bases clipped from V and 3 bases from J, the junction kept 7 bases outside the gene matches. CDR3 in amino acids: CASRKDRTDYGYTF. CDR3 DNA: TGTGCCAGCAGAAAGGACAGGACCGACTATGGCTACACCTTC.

The chain carries TRBV7-4 and TRBJ2-2, with D tentatively TRBD1 or TRBD2 (5 bases each). The CDR3 spans 16 residues. In germline, CDR1 is SGHVT, CDR2 SQSDAQ. Trimming cost V 5 bases and J 3 bases, with 16 bases left between them. The CDR3, as DNA: TGTGCCAGCAGCCCCCTTTCAGGGCGGGACACCGGGGAGCTGTTTTTT. As protein: CASSPLSGRDTGELFF.

This clonotype was seen repeatedly, ten times or more. The rearrangement links TRBV20-1 to TRBJ2-2; the D call may be TRBD1 or TRBD2 (5 bases each). Germline CDR1 is DFQATT and CDR2 is SNEGSKA (reference sequence). The CDR3 loop spans 13 amino acids. The V and J ends lost 3 bases and 1 base respectively, with 6 bases between them. This chain's CDR3 is CSARGRNTGELFF. The CDR3 DNA reads as TGCAGTGCTAGGGGACGGAACACCGGGGAGCTGTTTTTT.

A note on this clonotype: This clone may be a read error of a much larger clone one base away. The J gene is TRBJ2-5, the V gene TRBV5-1; perhaps TRBD2 as D (7 bases). The CDR3 has 12 residues. Germline V CDR1 and CDR2: SGHRS, YFSETQ. V gave up 4 bases and J gave up 7 bases, with 11 bases separating them. The CDR3 sequence is CASSAGAGTQYF. The CDR3, as DNA: TGCGCCAGCAGCGCGGGGGCGGGGACCCAGTACTTC.

This chain connects TRBV7-9 to TRBJ1-1, with D possibly matching TRBD1 (5 bases). The CDR3 consists of 11 residues. Trimming shortened V by 5 bases and J by 11 bases, and 12 bases separated the two germline ends. The V gene's germline CDR1 is SEHNR and CDR2 FQNEAQ (reference sequence). CDR3 DNA sequence: TGTGCCAGCAGCCCCACCAGGGATGCTTTCTTT. As protein: CASSPTRDAFF.

The table lists this clonotype with a few counts. The CDR3 sequence is CASSLFAGLITEAFF. CDR3 nucleotide sequence: TGTGCCAGCAGTTTATTTGCAGGGTTAATCACTGAAGCTTTCTTT. The chain carries TRBV12-3 or TRBV12-4 and TRBJ1-1, with D perhaps TRBD1 (5 bases). The CDR3 sequence is 15 residues long. The V gene lost 2 bases and the J gene lost 4 bases, with 14 bases spanning the gap.

A few counts support this clonotype. J is TRBJ2-7 and V is TRBV6-2 or TRBV6-3; weak D call: TRBD1 (5 bases). Trimming shortened V by 6 bases and J by 4 bases, and 16 bases separated the two germline ends. From germline, CDR1 is MNHEY and CDR2 SVGEGT. The CDR3 has 14 amino acids. The CDR3 sequence is CASSPNGAQYEQYF. In DNA, the CDR3 is TGTGCCAGCAGCCCGAATGGGGCGCAGTACGAGCAGTACTTC.

The sample holds many counts of this clonotype. The CDR3 loop reads CAISPAAGGLNTEAFF. For the CDR3, the DNA is TGTGCCATCAGCCCTGCAGCCGGCGGACTGAACACTGAAGCTTTCTTT. V is TRBV10-3 and J is TRBJ1-1; D gene uncertain. The germline CDR1 and CDR2 sequences are ENHRY and SYGVKD. Trimming left V 6 bases short and J 0 bases short, with 17 bases between. The CDR3 covers 16 residues.

This clonotype was detected only a few times. This may come from a read error, since a much larger clone is one base off. This chain uses TRBV5-1 with TRBJ1-1; 9 bases agree with TRBD1. From germline, CDR1 is SGHRS and CDR2 YFSETQ. The CDR3 has 15 residues. The CDR3: CAGSANRGLGTEAFF. DNA for the CDR3: TGCGCCGGCAGCGCAAACAGGGGGCTGGGCACTGAAGCTTTCTTT. The full variable domain, with the rest looked up from reference TRBV5-1 and TRBJ1-1, is KAGVTQTPRYLIKTRGQQVTLSCSPISGHRSVSWYQQTPGQGLQFLFEYFSETQRNKGNFPGRFSGRQFSNSRSEMNVSTLELGDSALYLCAGSANRGLGTEAFFGQGTRLTVV.

Concerning this clonotype: One junction end disagrees with the germline gene, perhaps due to a read error. The V gene is TRBV7-3, the J gene TRBJ1-2; no definite D call. Germline values: CDR1 SGHTA, CDR2 FQGTGA. The CDR3 covers 14 residues. The DNA of the CDR3 is TGTGTCAGCAGCCAAGGACCGGCACAAGATGGCTACACCTTC. This codes for CVSSQGPAQDGYTF.

This clonotype was observed many times. The rearrangement uses TRBV20-1 and TRBJ1-2; 7 bases align to TRBD1. CDR3 length: 14 amino acids. The ends lost 6 bases at V and 5 bases at J; junction bases unmatched: 12. Germline lookup yields CDR1 DFQATT and CDR2 SNEGSKA (reference sequence). The DNA for the CDR3 is TGCAGTGCACTGGGGACAGCATCGACATATGGCTACACCTTC. It is translated as CSALGTASTYGYTF.

The chain uses TRBV29-1 and TRBJ2-6, with D possibly matching TRBD2 (5 bases). V was shortened by 4 bases and J by 0 bases, with 10 bases between the two germline ends. Germline CDR1 and CDR2: SQVTM and ANQGSEA. CDR3 length equals 15 residues. This chain's CDR3 is CSVASRGSGANVLTF. As DNA, the CDR3 is TGCAGCGTTGCCAGCCGGGGCTCTGGGGCCAACGTCCTGACTTTC. Complete variable domain (other parts from reference TRBV29-1 and TRBJ2-6): SAVISQKPSRDICQRGTSLTIQCQVDSQVTMMFWYRQQPGQSLTLIATANQGSEATYESGFVIDKFPISRPNLTFSTLTVSNMSPEDSSIYLCSVASRGSGANVLTFGAGSRLTVL.

The chain has TRBV12-3 or TRBV12-4 and TRBJ2-5; 8 nucleotides match TRBD2. Trimming cost V 3 bases and J 6 bases; bases outside gene matches: 3. There are 13 residues in the CDR3. The CDR3 bases are TGTGCCAGCAGTTTTAGCGGGGAAAAGACCCAGTACTTC. Translating gives CASSFSGEKTQYF.

This clonotype occurred many times. This rearrangement joins TRBV6-5 to TRBJ1-2; 8 bases align to TRBD1. The V and J ends lost 7 bases and 3 bases, in that order; junction bases with no gene match: 7. Germline V CDR1 and CDR2: MNHEY, SVGAGI. The CDR3 has 14 residues. CDR3 bases: TGTGCCAGCACCCACGGACAGGGTGACTATGGCTACACCTTC. This gives the protein CASTHGQGDYGYTF.